This T cell receptor (beta chain) originates from a study of T cell responses to AZD1222 COVID-19 vaccine. Notes on the study in general: Repertoire sampling was restricted to post-peak T cell response timepoints. Spike-spanning, vaccine-associated CD4 TCRs were dominant at 160-218 and 743-854. Donors, mostly white British, included more females; clonal diversity was possibly underestimated.

V was shortened by 3 bases and J by 0 bases, with 11 bases between the two germline ends. Germline lookup yields CDR1 MDHEN and CDR2 SYDVKM. This CDR3 is built from 15 residues. The table came from immunoSEQ multiplex PCR; TCRdb's copy has only in-frame clones and leaves some out. This sample has about 160,000 clones, with 90% found just once. This clone has a single count. Its antigen is as yet unknown. The sequenced sample was peripheral blood, obtained on day 0 of AZD1222 vaccination. This clonotype was sampled from an adult in good health. The rearrangement joins TRBV28 to TRBJ1-2, with unresolved D. CDR3 bases: TGTGCCAGCAGTTTTCAGGTGGGAGCTAACTATGGCTACACCTTC. It is translated as CASSFQVGANYGYTF.